This TCR beta chain was sequenced in a study of blood T cell repertoires in COVID-19. Looking at the study overall: Both acute and convalescent COVID-19 samples were obtained from the United States, Italy and Spain. Sources were T cells, B-cell-depleted T cells, or PBMCs; the material itself was cDNA or gDNA.

Germline V gene lookup returns CDR1 SEHNR and CDR2 FQNEAQ (reference sequence). The CDR3 has 15 amino acids. Trimming removed 1 base at V and 2 bases at J, with 11 bases between. As handled by the study authors: Reference gene primer amplification gave estimated nucleated cell counts. TCRdb's copy holds only in-frame clones and misses some; the assay was immunoSEQ multiplex PCR. V, J and clone size derive from that table, while D and trimming were established from the DNA sequence. The top ten clones hold approximately 5% of a sample with about 220,000 clones, 80% to 90% of them seen once. The chain combines TRBV7-9 with TRBJ2-5; possibly TRBD1 for D (5 bases). The origin of this receptor is a woman in her fifties or sixties who had recovered from COVID-19. Sequenced: peripheral blood. This chain's CDR3 is CASSLVLAGQETQYF. DNA of the CDR3: TGTGCCAGCAGCTTAGTACTCGCAGGGCAAGAGACCCAGTACTTC.